This paragraph reports one T cell receptor beta chain. Its target is not known. The template was RNA from unsorted bulk tissue. The germline V gene encodes CDR1 MDHEN and CDR2 SYDVKM. There are 14 residues in the CDR3. Unmatched junction bases numbered 10, after V lost 6 bases and J lost 10 bases. The data derive from a study of tumor and adjacent non-tumor tissue in lung cancer. Study details: Samples averaged roughly 4.4 million productive TCRbeta reads each.

Three rounds of nested PCR, following a modified ARM-PCR protocol, produced the TCRbeta library. A single record per CDR3 protein comes from TCRdb applying MiXCR to the multiplex PCR reads. The sample consists of some 84,000 distinct CDR3 sequences, around three fifths of them appearing once. The study, taken as a whole, reports: Tumor tissue had significantly higher TCR diversity than normal lung.

The rearrangement uses TRBV28 and TRBJ2-1, with 9 bases identical to TRBD2. The sequence was obtained from a man aged 65 to 85 with non-small cell lung cancer. Sequencing input: lung tumor tissue. CDR3 loop: CASRHLAGPWEQFF. The DNA for the CDR3 is TGTGCCAGCAGACACCTAGCGGGACCGTGGGAGCAGTTCTTC.